Detailed here is one T cell receptor (beta chain). This entry is derived from a study of blood T cell repertoires in COVID-19. Followed over time, Seattle patients had been enrolled while infection was active. Per the authors' pipeline: Quantification of nucleated cells was approximated via reference gene primer amplification. Here immunoSEQ multiplex PCR was the method, and the copy in TCRdb shows in-frame clones only, minus some. For V, J and clone size, that table is used; D and trimming come from the DNA. Of about 200,000 clones detected, approximately 90% appear once; the ten largest clones hold around 17%. This clonotype originated in a man aged 45-65 years with COVID-19, enrolled during active disease. The specimen was peripheral blood.

The CDR3 DNA follows: TGCGCCAGCAGCGGCAGCCGGGACTTCCTATACAATGAGCAGTTCTTC. The encoded protein is CASSGSRDFLYNEQFF. The chain combines TRBV5-1 with TRBJ2-1, with D maybe TRBD2 (6 bases). CDR3 length: 16 residues. Germline assignment: CDR1 SGHRS and CDR2 YFSETQ. V lost 4 bases to trimming and J lost 4 bases, with 18 bases between them. Drawing the rest from reference TRBV5-1 and TRBJ2-1, the complete variable domain is KAGVTQTPRYLIKTRGQQVTLSCSPISGHRSVSWYQQTPGQGLQFLFEYFSETQRNKGNFPGRFSGRQFSNSRSEMNVSTLELGDSALYLCASSGSRDFLYNEQFFGPGTRLTVL.